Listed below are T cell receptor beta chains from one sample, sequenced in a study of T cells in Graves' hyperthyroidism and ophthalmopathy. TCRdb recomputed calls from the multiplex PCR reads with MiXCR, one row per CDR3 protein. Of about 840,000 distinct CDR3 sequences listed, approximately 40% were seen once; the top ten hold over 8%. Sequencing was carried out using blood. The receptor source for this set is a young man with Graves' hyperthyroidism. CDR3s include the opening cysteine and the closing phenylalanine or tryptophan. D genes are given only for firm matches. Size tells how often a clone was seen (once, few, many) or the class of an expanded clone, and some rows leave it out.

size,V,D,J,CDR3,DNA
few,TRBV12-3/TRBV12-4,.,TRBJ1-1,CASSGVGNTEAFF,TGTGCCAGCAGTGGCGTGGGAAACACTGAAGCTTTCTTT
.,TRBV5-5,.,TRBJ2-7,CASSQGIWSSEQYF,TGTGCCAGCAGCCAAGGAATTTGGAGTTCCGAGCAGTACTTC
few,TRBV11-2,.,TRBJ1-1,CASSPPPGVSTEAFF,TGTGCCAGCAGCCCGCCGCCAGGGGTGAGCACTGAAGCTTTCTTT
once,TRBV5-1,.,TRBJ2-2,CASSLALRGANTGELFF,TGCGCCAGCAGCTTGGCCTTAAGGGGGGCGAACACCGGGGAGCTGTTTTTT
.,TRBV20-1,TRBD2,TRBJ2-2,CSARPLADNTGELFF,TGCAGTGCTAGACCACTAGCGGACAACACCGGGGAGCTGTTTTTT
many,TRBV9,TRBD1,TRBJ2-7,CASSARDSAYEQYF,TGTGCCAGCAGCGCCAGGGACAGCGCCTACGAGCAGTACTTC
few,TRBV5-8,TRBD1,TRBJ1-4,CASTDRAEKLFF,TGTGCCAGCACTGACAGGGCGGAAAAACTGTTTTTT
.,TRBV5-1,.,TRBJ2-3,CASSFLVTDTQYF,TGCGCCAGCAGCTTCCTAGTCACAGATACGCAGTATTTT
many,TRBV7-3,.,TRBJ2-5,CASSILGSLEETQYF,TGTGCCAGCAGTATCCTCGGCAGCCTAGAAGAGACCCAGTACTTC
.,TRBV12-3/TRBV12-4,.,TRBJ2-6,CASRLSQSGANVLTF,TGTGCCAGCAGACTCAGTCAGTCTGGGGCCAACGTCCTGACTTTC
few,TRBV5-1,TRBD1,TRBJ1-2,CASSTQGADGYTF,TGCGCCAGCAGTACTCAGGGGGCGGATGGCTACACCTTC
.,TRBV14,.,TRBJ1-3,CASSQESFGAGLGNTIYF,TGTGCCAGCAGCCAAGAAAGTTTCGGCGCAGGCCTCGGAAACACCATATATTTT
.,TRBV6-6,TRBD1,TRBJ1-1,CASSRTGGHTEAFF,TGTGCCAGCTCCAGGACAGGGGGGCATACTGAAGCTTTCTTT
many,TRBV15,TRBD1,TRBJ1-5,CATTAGGYSNQPQHF,TGTGCCACCACAGCAGGGGGCTATAGCAATCAGCCCCAGCATTTT
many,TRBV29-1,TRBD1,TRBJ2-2,CSATSTGAGELFF,TGCAGCGCTACGTCGACAGGGGCCGGGGAGCTGTTTTTT
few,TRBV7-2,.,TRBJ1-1,CASSPRSRANTEAFF,TGTGCCAGCAGCCCCCGATCGAGGGCGAACACTGAAGCTTTCTTT
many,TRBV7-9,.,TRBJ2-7,CASSFTARKGYEEQYF,TGTGCCAGCAGCTTTACAGCGCGCAAGGGTTACGAGGAGCAGTACTTC
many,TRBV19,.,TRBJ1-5,CASSMTVSNQPQHF,TGTGCCAGTAGTATGACAGTTAGCAATCAGCCCCAGCATTTT
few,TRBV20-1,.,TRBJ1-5,CSAVVGLPQHF,TGCAGTGCAGTCGTGGGACTGCCCCAGCATTTT
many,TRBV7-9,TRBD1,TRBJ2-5,CASSQGQGPRAQYF,TGTGCCAGCAGTCAAGGACAGGGTCCTCGGGCCCAGTACTTC
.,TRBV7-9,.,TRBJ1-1,CASSSWTTEAFF,TGTGCCAGCAGCTCGTGGACAACTGAAGCTTTCTTT
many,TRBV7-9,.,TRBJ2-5,CASLDGGEETQYF,TGTGCCAGCCTCGATGGAGGTGAAGAGACCCAGTACTTC
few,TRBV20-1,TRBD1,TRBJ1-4,CSAKDRLGTTNEKLFF,TGCAGTGCTAAGGACAGGTTAGGTACAACTAATGAAAAACTGTTTTTT
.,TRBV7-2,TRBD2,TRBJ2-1,CASSRERGGPTKFF,TGTGCCAGCTCGAGAGAGCGGGGGGGCCCCACAAAGTTCTTC
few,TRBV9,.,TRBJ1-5,CASSVGDGFFEPQHF,TGTGCCAGCAGCGTAGGGGACGGCTTCTTTGAGCCCCAGCATTTT
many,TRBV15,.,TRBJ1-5,CATSSRTGNQPQHF,TGTGCCACCAGCAGCCGAACAGGGAACCAGCCCCAGCATTTT
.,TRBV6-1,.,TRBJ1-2,CASRDREGGYTF,TGTGCCAGCAGGGATAGGGAGGGGGGCTACACCTTC
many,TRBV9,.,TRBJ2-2,CASSVARANTGELFF,TGTGCCAGCAGCGTAGCCCGGGCGAACACCGGGGAGCTGTTTTTT
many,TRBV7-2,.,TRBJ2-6,CASSLQQSGANVLTF,TGTGCCAGCAGCTTACAACAATCCGGGGCCAACGTCCTGACTTTC
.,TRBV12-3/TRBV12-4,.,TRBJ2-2,CASSNDKGGELFF,TGTGCCAGCAGTAACGACAAGGGCGGGGAGCTGTTTTTT
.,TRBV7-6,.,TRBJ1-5,CAHTRSSNQPQHF,TGTGCCCACACGAGGTCTAGCAATCAGCCCCAGCATTTT
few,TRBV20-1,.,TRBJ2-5,CSASEEEETQYF,TGCAGTGCTAGTGAGGAAGAAGAGACCCAGTACTTC
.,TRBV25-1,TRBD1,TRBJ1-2,CASSRDRGHSGNTF,TGTGCCAGCAGTCGAGACAGGGGACACTCTGGAAACACCTTC
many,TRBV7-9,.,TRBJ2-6,CASSLDLVSGANVLTF,TGTGCCAGCAGCTTAGATCTGGTTTCTGGGGCCAACGTCCTGACTTTC
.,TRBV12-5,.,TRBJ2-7,CASGFTGQQHYEQYF,TGTGCTAGTGGTTTCACGGGGCAGCAGCACTACGAGCAGTACTTC
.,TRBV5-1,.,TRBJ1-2,CASSFEQQDYGYTF,TGTGCCAGCAGCTTTGAACAACAAGACTATGGCTACACCTTC
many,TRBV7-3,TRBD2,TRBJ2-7,CASSLAGGNQGEQYF,TGTGCCAGCAGCCTAGCGGGGGGAAACCAGGGAGAGCAGTACTTC
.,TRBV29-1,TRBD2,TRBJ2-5,CSVEGLWTSGEFLSEETQYF,TGCAGCGTTGAAGGGCTTTGGACTAGCGGGGAGTTCCTTAGTGAGGAGACCCAGTACTTC
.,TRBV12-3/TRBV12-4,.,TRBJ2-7,CASKLSGTFYEQYF,TGTGCCAGCAAATTATCCGGGACATTCTACGAGCAGTACTTC
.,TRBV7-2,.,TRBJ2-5,CASSLVGTAEETQYF,TGTGCCAGCAGCTTAGTTGGGACCGCCGAAGAGACCCAGTACTTC
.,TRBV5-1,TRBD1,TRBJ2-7,CASSLTGGSHEQYF,TGCGCCAGCAGCTTGACAGGGGGTAGCCACGAGCAGTACTTC
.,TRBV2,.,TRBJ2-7,CASTQGGGYEQYF,TGTGCCAGCACCCAAGGGGGTGGCTACGAGCAGTACTTC
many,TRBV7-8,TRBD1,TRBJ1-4,CASSLGTGQEKLFF,TGTGCCAGCAGCTTAGGGACAGGGCAGGAAAAACTGTTTTTT
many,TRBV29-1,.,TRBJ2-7,CSVGEAYEQYF,TGCAGCGTTGGGGAGGCCTACGAGCAGTACTTC
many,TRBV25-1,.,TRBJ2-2,CASSEFWGTPNTGELFF,TGTGCCAGCAGTGAATTTTGGGGCACTCCGAACACCGGGGAGCTGTTTTTT
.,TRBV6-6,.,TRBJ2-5,CASSHDGETQYF,TGTGCCAGCAGCCACGATGGGGAGACCCAGTACTTC
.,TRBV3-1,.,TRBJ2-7,CASSQDGLYGSYEQYF,TGTGCCAGCAGCCAAGACGGACTTTACGGTTCCTACGAGCAGTACTTC
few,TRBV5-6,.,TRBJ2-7,CASSAHAPEAGYEQYF,TGTGCCAGCAGCGCGCACGCACCCGAGGCAGGGTACGAGCAGTACTTC
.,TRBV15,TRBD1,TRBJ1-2,CATGTEAWLHF,TGTGCCACCGGGACAGAGGCATGGCTACACTTC
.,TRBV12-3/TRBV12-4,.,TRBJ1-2,CASSFPGTSGYTF,TGTGCCAGCAGTTTCCCCGGGACTAGTGGCTACACCTTC
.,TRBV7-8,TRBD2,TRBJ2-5,CASSFKAGGLADTQYF,TGTGCCAGCAGCTTTAAAGCGGGGGGATTGGCAGATACGCAGTACTTC
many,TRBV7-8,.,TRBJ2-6,CASRDTGTGANVLTF,TGTGCCAGCAGAGATACAGGAACAGGGGCCAACGTCCTGACTTTC
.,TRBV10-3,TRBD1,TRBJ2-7,CAIGRDRGDEQYF,TGTGCCATCGGCCGGGACAGGGGCGACGAGCAGTACTTC